Listed here is a single TCR beta chain. The antigen remains unidentified. With V trimmed by 4 bases and J by 4 bases, 6 bases remained unmatched. There are 13 residues in the CDR3. Per the germline V gene, CDR1 is GTSNPN and CDR2 is SVGIG (reference sequence). Assay used: immunoSEQ multiplex PCR; TCRdb lists only in-frame clones, some missing. The sample yields some 46,000 clones, around 94% seen once. This sample is drawn from a study of human thymus T cells. Regarding the study as a whole: Thymic and blood repertoires appeared to show biased V and J gene usage.

Donation was from healthy Finnish infants who were having corrective surgery that addressed congenital heart defects. Four of the eight donors gave roughly 0.45-1 mL blood during surgery. No fixed cell number was used; all available blood leukocytes supplied DNA. Sequenced sample: blood. The receptor was derived from a boy in the first two years of life with a congenital heart defect but otherwise immunologically healthy. The V and J genes are TRBV30 and TRBJ2-7; 8 nucleotides match TRBD2. The CDR3 nucleotides read TGTGCCTGGACCGGGGGGGCCATATACGAGCAGTACTTC. Residues: CAWTGGAIYEQYF.